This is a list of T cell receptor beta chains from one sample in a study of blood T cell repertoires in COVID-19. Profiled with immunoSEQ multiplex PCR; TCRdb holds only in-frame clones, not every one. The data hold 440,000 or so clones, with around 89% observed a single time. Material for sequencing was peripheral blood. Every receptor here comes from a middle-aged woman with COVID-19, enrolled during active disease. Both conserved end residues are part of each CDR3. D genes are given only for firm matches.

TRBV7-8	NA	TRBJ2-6	CASSSGRSGANVLTF
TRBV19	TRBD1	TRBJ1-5	CASSPTGSGQPQHF
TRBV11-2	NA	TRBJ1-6	CASSARQSYNSPLHF
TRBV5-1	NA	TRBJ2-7	CASSWTARRVLSYEQYF
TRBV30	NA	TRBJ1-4	CAWSLPGTQGEKLFF
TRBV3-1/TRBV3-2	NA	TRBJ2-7	CASSQARLAHLAYEQYF
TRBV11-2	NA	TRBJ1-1	CASSLGPYGVNTEAFF
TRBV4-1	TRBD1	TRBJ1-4	CASSQDDRETNNEKLFF
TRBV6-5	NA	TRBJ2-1	CASSYWGRENNEQFF
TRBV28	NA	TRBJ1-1	CASRFLGHTEAFF
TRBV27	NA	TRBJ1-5	CASSSTGWGLSNQPQHF